These T cell receptor beta chains were read from a single sample in a study of blood T cell repertoires in COVID-19. The protocol was immunoSEQ multiplex PCR, while the TCRdb copy is restricted to in-frame clones and leaves out a portion. The sample holds about 380,000 clones, roughly 84% seen once. The sample consisted of PBMCs or T cells enriched from blood (not recorded which). The receptors derive from a woman aged 25-40 years who had recovered from COVID-19. Both conserved end residues are trimmed from each CDR3.

j_call | v_call | cdr3_aa
TRBJ2-3 | TRBV9 | ASTVGQVSTDTQY
TRBJ2-5 | TRBV10-3 | AISQELETQY
TRBJ2-3 | TRBV10-3 | AISGLAGETSGTDTQY
TRBJ1-2 | TRBV7-2 | ASSLEGAPGGYT
TRBJ1-1 | TRBV5-1 | ASSLLTGGNTEAF
TRBJ1-3 | TRBV6-5 | ASSSGEGSGNTIY
TRBJ1-5 | TRBV15 | ATRQGDQPQH
TRBJ1-2 | TRBV5-1 | ASSLAAGEVHYGYT
TRBJ1-2 | TRBV28 | ASSSTGDTNYGYT
TRBJ1-2 | TRBV14 | ASSEDRSYGYT
TRBJ1-2 | TRBV5-1 | ASSPLMAPSGGYT
TRBJ1-2 | TRBV29-1 | SAGGRAPSYGYT
TRBJ2-2 | TRBV7-2 | ASSLSRLANTGELF
TRBJ1-5 | TRBV28 | ASSGGGRRGNQPQH
TRBJ1-5 | TRBV4-2 | ASSHGQGDRSNQPQH
TRBJ1-5 | TRBV9 | ASSRTGGHQPQH
TRBJ1-6 | TRBV25-1 | ASSKEGQGDSPLH
TRBJ1-1 | TRBV4-2 | ASSQDPGQGPTEAF
TRBJ2-3 | TRBV27 | ASSFEMGGMTDTQY
TRBJ2-7 | TRBV12-3/TRBV12-4 | ASSLLFGEQY
TRBJ1-6 | TRBV6-5 | ASRTTGSSPLH
TRBJ2-3 | TRBV27 | ASTASGHDTQY
TRBJ2-1 | TRBV7-3 | ASSLSDSYNEQF
TRBJ1-3 | TRBV7-9 | ASSPKGRGLSGNTIY
TRBJ2-2 | TRBV7-9 | ASGRAGTGELF
TRBJ1-5 | TRBV19 | ASSMATPQPQH
TRBJ2-1 | TRBV5-1 | ASSLGQVDNEQF
TRBJ2-7 | TRBV19 | ASSMTGASYEQY
TRBJ1-6 | TRBV28 | ASSAAGVAYNSPLH
TRBJ1-1 | TRBV27 | ASSLIFRGRGRSEAF
TRBJ1-6 | TRBV7-9 | ASSRPGTENSPLH
TRBJ1-1 | TRBV20-1 | SASRDSNTEAF
TRBJ2-1 | TRBV2 | ASSEFGNEQF
TRBJ1-6 | TRBV19 | ASSMLWSSYNSPLH
TRBJ2-2 | TRBV3-1/TRBV3-2 | ASRSRGRTGELF
TRBJ1-5 | TRBV27 | ASRNSGGTQPQH
TRBJ2-2 | TRBV7-2 | ASSSRLDTGELF
TRBJ2-7 | TRBV7-7 | ASSLGPGASYEQY
TRBJ2-2 | TRBV19 | ASINGGRNTGELF
TRBJ1-6 | TRBV7-9 | ASSFDRSSPLH
TRBJ1-3 | TRBV6-5 | ASRGRGGVGNTIY
TRBJ1-1 | TRBV15 | ATSRGGTGVYEAF
TRBJ2-5 | TRBV5-1 | ASSFQGEETQY
TRBJ1-1 | TRBV3-1/TRBV3-2 | ASSQGTGGYTEAF
TRBJ2-5 | TRBV13 | ASSLEGTATGQETQY
TRBJ2-7 | TRBV27 | ASSLSGTAATYEQY
TRBJ1-3 | TRBV30 | AWSVRLNQNTIY
TRBJ2-1 | TRBV7-2 | ASSLGAGGGGEQF
TRBJ2-3 | TRBV5-1 | ASRTGTGGPDTQY
TRBJ1-3 | TRBV19 | ASTPSEAGGGNTIY